Each of the 22 T cell receptor beta chains below was sequenced from the same sample in a study of cytomegalovirus exposure and HLA in healthy donors. Researchers ran the PCR with 60 Vbeta and 13 Jbeta primers. Sequencing was performed with immunoSEQ multiplex PCR; in TCRdb, only in-frame clones are kept and a portion is missing. Here the sample spans some 96,000 clones, more than 70% being singletons. Sample: PBMCs. The receptors come from a female donor in good health and CMV-seronegative.

CDR3 coding DNA: TGTGCCAGCAGCTCGGGAACCGCGGGAACCGGGGAGCTGTTTTTT. It translates to CASSSGTAGTGELFF. This rearrangement joins TRBV6-1 to TRBJ2-2, with D tentatively TRBD2 (6 bases). V shed 6 bases and J shed 5 bases, with 16 bases lying between them. CDR1 is MNHNS and CDR2 is SASEGT in the germline V gene. This CDR3 has 15 amino acids.

V usage is TRBV10-3 and J usage is TRBJ2-1; possible D gene TRBD2, 5 bases. Trimming removed 4 bases from V and 7 bases from J, with 20 bases in between. The CDR3 covers 16 residues. CDR1 is ENHRY and CDR2 is SYGVKD in the germline V gene. The CDR3 reads CAISASTMLGMNEQFF. For the CDR3, the DNA is TGTGCCATCAGTGCGTCGACTATGCTAGGGATGAATGAGCAGTTCTTC.

The chain combines TRBV2 with TRBJ2-1, with D perhaps TRBD1 (5 bases). CDR1 is SNHLY, CDR2 FYNNEI, per germline. V lost 3 bases and J 1 base, leaving 10 bases between the germline ends. This CDR3 comprises 15 residues. CDR3 loop: CASSENGHSYNEQFF. CDR3 sequence (DNA): TGTGCCAGCAGTGAGAACGGACATTCCTACAATGAGCAGTTCTTC.

The V gene is TRBV19, the J gene TRBJ2-7; unclear D gene. V lost 5 bases, J lost 0 bases, and 11 bases lay in between. Germline CDR1 reads LNHDA; CDR2 reads SQIVND (reference sequence). CDR3 size: 14 residues. The CDR3 nucleotides are TGTGCCAGTAGTGCCCAGATTTTCTCCTACGAGCAGTACTTC. It translates to CASSAQIFSYEQYF.

V gene TRBV7-9 combines with J gene TRBJ2-3, with 8 bases lining up with TRBD1. CDR1 is SEHNR, CDR2 FQNEAQ, per germline (reference sequence). V lost 5 bases and J lost 3; bases outside the gene matches: 7. The CDR3 runs to 15 residues. Here the CDR3 reads CASSPQGVLTDTQYF. In DNA, the CDR3 is TGTGCCAGCAGCCCACAGGGGGTGCTGACAGATACGCAGTATTTT.

The V call is TRBV6-1, the J call TRBJ2-1, with 9 bases that match TRBD2. This CDR3 spans 15 amino acids. CDR1 and CDR2 from the germline V gene are MNHNS and SASEGT. With 4 bases clipped from V and 7 bases from J, the junction kept 8 bases outside the gene matches. CDR3 DNA: TGTGCCAGCAGTGTGGCGGGAGGGCCCTCGAATGAGCAGTTCTTC. Protein product: CASSVAGGPSNEQFF.

The sample holds one count of this clone. The rearrangement joins TRBV2 to TRBJ1-1; 7 positions agree with TRBD1. Germline CDR1 reads SNHLY; CDR2 reads FYNNEI. V lost 5 bases and J lost 6; bases outside the gene matches: 3. The CDR3 spans 12 residues. The CDR3 sequence is CASSRQGSEAFF. CDR3 DNA: TGTGCCAGCAGTAGACAGGGCTCTGAAGCTTTCTTT.

This clone appeared a single time. V usage is TRBV29-1 and J usage is TRBJ1-2; D possibly corresponds to TRBD1 (5 bases). Germline CDR1 and CDR2: SQVTM and ANQGSEA. This CDR3 is built from 13 residues. V lost 5 bases, J lost 1 base, and 11 bases lay in between. DNA of the CDR3: TGCAGCGTTCTGAAACAGGTTAACTATGGCTACACCTTC. Protein sequence: CSVLKQVNYGYTF.

The chain combines TRBV5-1 with TRBJ1-4; D possibly corresponds to TRBD1 (5 bases). The V gene lost 6 bases and the J gene lost 0 bases, with 12 bases spanning the gap. This CDR3 region has 15 residues. Germline V gene sequence: CDR1 SGHRS, CDR2 YFSETQ. The CDR3 region is CASKAGLATNEKLFF. The CDR3 coding sequence is TGCGCCAGCAAGGCGGGGCTTGCAACTAATGAAAAACTGTTTTTT.

The chain recombines TRBV6-1 with TRBJ2-3, with a tentative D call TRBD2 (6 bases). The CDR3 runs 14 residues. Deletions cut 6 bases from V and 5 bases from J, with 15 bases between. Germline V gene sequence: CDR1 MNHNS, CDR2 SASEGT. The CDR3 loop reads CASSPAGGVDTQYF. CDR3 in DNA: TGTGCCAGCAGCCCCGCAGGAGGGGTAGATACGCAGTATTTT.

This clone was counted a few times. The chain links TRBV14 to TRBJ2-5, with 12 bases that match TRBD2. Germline CDR1 reads SGHDN; CDR2 reads FVKESK. Trimming removed 2 bases from V and 4 bases from J; junction bases left unmatched: 5. The CDR3 consists of 16 residues. The CDR3 is CASSQLMGLAGETQYF. The DNA for the CDR3 is TGTGCCAGCAGCCAACTCATGGGACTAGCGGGAGAGACCCAGTACTTC.

The chain links TRBV5-1 to TRBJ2-3, with 11 bases aligning to TRBD2. Germline values: CDR1 SGHRS, CDR2 YFSETQ. CDR3 length: 18 residues. Unmatched junction bases numbered 7, after V lost 1 base and J lost 0 bases. CDR3 residues: CASSLKLAGGLSTDTQYF. The CDR3 bases are TGCGCCAGCAGCTTGAAGCTAGCGGGGGGACTTAGCACAGATACGCAGTATTTT. Full variable domain (outside the CDR3, taken from reference TRBV5-1 and TRBJ2-3): KAGVTQTPRYLIKTRGQQVTLSCSPISGHRSVSWYQQTPGQGLQFLFEYFSETQRNKGNFPGRFSGRQFSNSRSEMNVSTLELGDSALYLCASSLKLAGGLSTDTQYFGPGTRLTVL.

The J gene is TRBJ1-1, the V gene TRBV5-4, with 7 bases fitting TRBD1. Germline trimming cut 4 bases from V and 0 bases from J; bases unmatched to any gene: 6. There are 15 residues in the CDR3. Per the germline V gene, CDR1 is SGHNT and CDR2 is YYREEE (reference sequence). The CDR3 region is CASSGSGTVNTEAFF. CDR3 DNA: TGTGCCAGCAGCGGATCCGGGACAGTGAACACTGAAGCTTTCTTT. Using reference TRBV5-4 and TRBJ1-1 for the parts outside the CDR3, the full variable domain is ETGVTQSPTHLIKTRGQQVTLRCSSQSGHNTVSWYQQALGQGPQFIFQYYREEENGRGNFPPRFSGLQFPNYSSELNVNALELDDSALYLCASSGSGTVNTEAFFGQGTRLTVV.

The V and J genes are TRBV28 and TRBJ1-5; 9 bases map to TRBD1. Per germline, CDR1 MDHEN and CDR2 SYDVKM. Trimming removed 4 bases from V and 6 bases from J; junction bases left unmatched: 7. The CDR3 consists of 15 residues. CDR3 nucleotide sequence: TGTGCCAGCAGTTACACAGGGGGCGCGGGTCAGCCCCAGCATTTT. Translation gives CASSYTGGAGQPQHF.

The rearrangement uses TRBV11-2 and TRBJ2-5; possibly TRBD1 for D (6 bases). Germline values: CDR1 SGHAT, CDR2 FQNNGV. The germline V and J ends were trimmed by 1 base and 2 bases, with 11 bases remaining between them. This CDR3 comprises 15 residues. CDR3 nucleotide sequence: TGTGCCAGCAGCTTAGGGAGGCAGGGGCAAGAGACCCAGTACTTC. Protein product: CASSLGRQGQETQYF. Complete variable domain (other parts from reference TRBV11-2 and TRBJ2-5): EAGVAQSPRYKIIEKRQSVAFWCNPISGHATLYWYQQILGQGPKLLIQFQNNGVVDDSQLPKDRFSAERLKGVDSTLKIQPAKLEDSAVYLCASSLGRQGQETQYFGPGTRLLVL.

The genes are TRBV28 and TRBJ1-3; D is unclear. Germline assignment: CDR1 MDHEN and CDR2 SYDVKM. CDR3 length: 16 residues. The V end was cut by 4 bases, the J end by 0 bases, with 13 bases between. CDR3 amino acids: CASSSIDRGSGNTIYF. DNA of the CDR3: TGTGCCAGCAGTTCCATAGATCGGGGCTCTGGAAACACCATATATTTT.

The chain links TRBV4-2 to TRBJ1-4, with 11 bases identical to TRBD1. CDR1 LGHNA and CDR2 YNFKEQ come from the germline V gene. Losses at the gene ends were 4 bases for V and 8 bases for J; bases not matched to a gene: 9. The CDR3 is 16 amino acids. The DNA for the CDR3 is TGTGCCAGCAGCCCCTTAGCGGGACAGGGGGACGAAAAACTGTTTTTT. It yields the protein CASSPLAGQGDEKLFF.

In its sample, this clone was seen a few times. This chain joins TRBV14 and TRBJ1-2; D remains ambiguous. The germline CDR1 and CDR2 sequences are SGHDN and FVKESK. The CDR3 has 15 amino acids. V dropped 0 bases and J dropped 6 bases, with 14 bases sitting between them. This CDR3 reads CASSQERTYGDGYTF. CDR3 nucleotides: TGTGCCAGCAGCCAAGAACGCACCTACGGGGATGGCTACACCTTC.

The chain recombines TRBV9 with TRBJ2-1, with a weak D call TRBD2 (6 bases). The germline V gene encodes CDR1 SGDLS and CDR2 YYNGEE. V lost 1 base and J lost 5, with 10 bases in between. The CDR3 has 14 amino acids. The CDR3 is CASSVLALNNEQFF. CDR3 nucleotide sequence: TGTGCCAGCAGCGTACTAGCGCTTAACAATGAGCAGTTCTTC.

Here the CDR3 DNA reads TGTGCCAGCAGTTACGCCTACGGGTTCTACGAGCAGTACTTC. This encodes CASSYAYGFYEQYF. V and J are TRBV6-5 and TRBJ2-7; D is uncertain. Per germline, CDR1 MNHEY and CDR2 SVGAGI. V lost 2 bases, J lost 3 bases, and 11 bases lay in between. The CDR3 sequence is 14 residues long.

This chain uses TRBV6-6 with TRBJ2-7; D unresolved. Trimming pared 6 bases from V and 0 bases from J, leaving 6 bases between. Germline values: CDR1 MNHNY, CDR2 SVGAGI (reference sequence). The CDR3 consists of 12 residues. The CDR3 sequence is CASRASSYEQYF. The CDR3 DNA reads TGTGCCAGCAGGGCTTCCTCCTACGAGCAGTACTTC.

This sequence joins TRBV19 and TRBJ2-5; 9 bases align to TRBD2. The CDR3 consists of 18 residues. V gave up 8 bases and J gave up 0 bases; unmatched junction bases: 16. Germline CDR1 and CDR2: LNHDA and SQIVND (reference sequence). CDR3 loop: CASPPSLRASGDQETQYF. As DNA, the CDR3 is TGTGCCAGTCCTCCTTCACTACGGGCTAGCGGGGACCAAGAGACCCAGTACTTC.